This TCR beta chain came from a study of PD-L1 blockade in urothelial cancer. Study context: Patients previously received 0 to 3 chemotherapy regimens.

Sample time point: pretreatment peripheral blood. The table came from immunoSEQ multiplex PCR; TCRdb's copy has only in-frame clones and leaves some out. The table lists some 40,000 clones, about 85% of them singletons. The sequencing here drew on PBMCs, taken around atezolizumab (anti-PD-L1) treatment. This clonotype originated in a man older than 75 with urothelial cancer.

The CDR3 DNA is TGTGCCAGTGCGGGGGGATTAAGCTCTGGGGCCAACGTCCTGACTTTC. The encoded protein is CASAGGLSSGANVLTF. The chain carries TRBV6-6 and TRBJ2-6; 8 bases fit TRBD2. Germline V lookup: CDR1 MNHNY, CDR2 SVGAGI (reference sequence). The junction had 7 bases not matched to a gene; V was cut back by 9 bases and J by 0 bases. The length of the CDR3 is 16 residues.